This is a list of T cell receptor beta chains from one sample in a study of regulatory T cells in long-lasting Graves disease. TCRdb used MiXCR to reprocess the multiplex PCR reads, holding one entry per CDR3 protein. The table records about 610,000 distinct CDR3 sequences, about 16% of them present only once. A further study also used this sample, focusing on T cells in Graves' hyperthyroidism and ophthalmopathy.

Specimen: peripheral blood mononuclear cells (PBMCs), collected at new diagnosis, from a patient treated with antithyroid drugs. These receptors were obtained from a man aged 18 to 30 with Graves disease. CDR3s include the opening cysteine and the closing phenylalanine or tryptophan. D genes are given only for firm matches. A row's size may be missing; if present it is once, few, many or a size class.

v_call	j_call	clone_size	d_call	cdr3_aa	cdr3_nt
TRBV18	TRBJ2-7	many	.	CASSPDARYEQYF	TGTGCCAGCTCACCGGACGCGAGGTACGAGCAGTACTTC
TRBV3-1	TRBJ2-3	.	TRBD1	CASSRIGRTGTDTQYF	TGTGCCAGCAGCCGGATCGGACGGACAGGTACAGATACGCAGTATTTT
TRBV7-7	TRBJ2-2	.	.	CASSVYTNTGELFF	TGTGCTAGCAGCGTTTATACGAACACCGGGGAGCTGTTTTTT
TRBV4-2	TRBJ1-4	few	.	CASSQGLAFNEKLFF	TGTGCCAGCAGCCAAGGGTTAGCATTTAATGAAAAACTGTTTTTT
TRBV5-1	TRBJ2-7	.	TRBD2	CASSYLAGVANEQYF	TGCGCCAGCAGCTATCTAGCGGGAGTAGCCAACGAGCAGTACTTC
TRBV7-9	TRBJ2-1	many	.	CASSFAVTEHYNEQFF	TGTGCCAGCAGCTTTGCAGTTACGGAACACTACAATGAGCAGTTCTTC
TRBV29-1	TRBJ2-3	few	TRBD2	CSVPGTSGPVDTQYF	TGCAGCGTTCCCGGGACTAGCGGACCGGTGGATACGCAGTATTTT
TRBV11-2	TRBJ2-2	few	.	CASSYWTSGVTGELFF	TGTGCCAGCAGCTATTGGACGTCGGGGGTCACCGGGGAGCTGTTTTTT
TRBV7-2	TRBJ2-7	many	.	CASSLEIGEQYF	TGTGCCAGCAGCTTAGAGATCGGCGAGCAGTACTTC
TRBV28	TRBJ1-3	few	TRBD1	CASSLTGGLSGNTIYF	TGTGCCAGCAGTCTAACAGGGGGCCTCTCTGGAAACACCATATATTTT
TRBV6-9	TRBJ2-3	many	TRBD2	CASSFSTSGLSSTDTQYF	TGTGCCAGCAGTTTTTCGACTAGCGGGCTTTCTAGCACAGATACGCAGTATTTT
TRBV20-1	TRBJ2-4	.	TRBD1	CSALGQGAGDIQYF	TGCAGTGCCCTAGGACAGGGGGCGGGTGACATTCAGTACTTC
TRBV6-5	TRBJ1-5	few	.	CASSYSPGINQPQHF	TGTGCCAGCAGTTACTCGCCAGGGATAAATCAGCCCCAGCATTTT
TRBV5-6	TRBJ2-4	.	TRBD1	CASSWGQGATKNIQYF	TGTGCCAGCAGCTGGGGACAGGGGGCTACCAAAAACATTCAGTACTTC
TRBV7-9	TRBJ2-7	.	.	CASSLYEGEYEQYF	TGTGCCAGCAGCTTATATGAGGGAGAGTACGAGCAGTACTTC
TRBV20-1	TRBJ2-7	few	TRBD2	CSAITPRGGEQYF	TGCAGTGCTATAACCCCCCGGGGGGGCGAGCAGTACTTC
TRBV27	TRBJ2-7	many	.	CASSLSLDSSFYF	TGTGCCAGCAGTTTATCCCTGGACAGTTCGTTTTACTTC
TRBV20-1	TRBJ2-1	few	TRBD2	CNARLAGETYNEQFF	TGCAATGCTAGACTAGCGGGCGAAACCTACAATGAGCAGTTCTTC
TRBV2	TRBJ2-7	many	TRBD1	CASSDSRDRPPYEQYF	TGTGCCAGCAGTGATTCCCGGGACAGGCCACCCTACGAGCAGTACTTC
TRBV27	TRBJ1-2	.	TRBD1	CASSLSRGQGEGYTF	TGTGCCAGCAGTTTAAGCCGTGGACAGGGGGAGGGGTACACCTTC
TRBV20-1	TRBJ2-5	many	.	CSARREETQYF	TGCAGTGCCCGGAGGGAGGAGACCCAGTACTTC
TRBV6-5	TRBJ1-4	.	.	CASSYEGGVEKLFF	TGTGCCAGCAGTTATGAGGGGGGGGTTGAAAAACTGTTTTTT
TRBV6-5	TRBJ2-4	.	.	CASSYSRVFHNIVAKNIQYF	TGTGCCAGCAGTTACTCCAGGGTTTTTCATAATATAGTAGCCAAAAACATTCAGTACTTC
TRBV11-2	TRBJ2-2	few	TRBD2	CASSFPGGRGYFDGELFF	TGTGCCAGCAGCTTCCCCGGGGGGAGGGGCTACTTCGACGGGGAGCTGTTTTTT
TRBV2	TRBJ2-4	many	.	CASRGDSGIQYF	TGTGCCAGCAGAGGGGACTCGGGGATTCAGTACTTC
TRBV20-1	TRBJ2-7	many	.	CSARDLGIRNEQYF	TGCAGTGCTAGAGATCTCGGGATTAGAAACGAGCAGTACTTC
TRBV5-1	TRBJ1-1	many	.	CASSSTTELYTEAFF	TGCGCCAGCAGTTCCACGACCGAGTTGTACACTGAAGCTTTCTTT
TRBV11-2	TRBJ2-7	many	.	CASSLGPATWEPPYEQYF	TGTGCCAGCAGCTTAGGGCCCGCTACGTGGGAGCCCCCCTACGAGCAGTACTTC
TRBV5-1	TRBJ1-3	.	.	CASSFSPPGSTGNTIYF	TGCGCCAGCAGCTTTTCTCCCCCGGGGTCAACTGGAAACACCATATATTTT
TRBV5-1	TRBJ2-7	.	.	CASSEGGRREQYF	TGTGCCAGCAGCGAGGGGGGCCGGAGGGAGCAGTACTTC
TRBV5-1	TRBJ2-5	.	.	CASSLWDGETQYF	TGCGCCAGCAGCCTTTGGGACGGCGAGACCCAGTACTTC
TRBV29-1	TRBJ1-2	few	.	CSVEGGDSGYGYTF	TGCAGCGTTGAGGGGGGGGATTCGGGCTATGGCTACACCTTC
TRBV2	TRBJ2-1	many	.	CASLGGGRIDEQFF	TGTGCCAGCTTAGGGGGCGGGAGAATCGATGAGCAGTTCTTC
TRBV7-2	TRBJ2-5	many	.	CASSFGGRGSETQYF	TGTGCCAGCAGCTTCGGGGGTCGGGGTTCGGAGACCCAGTACTTC
TRBV7-2	TRBJ2-7	many	.	CASSPPWGHEQYF	TGTGCCAGCAGTCCCCCCTGGGGCCACGAGCAGTACTTC
TRBV20-1	TRBJ1-2	.	.	CSAQSTYREGYTF	TGCAGTGCTCAATCCACTTACAGGGAAGGCTACACCTTC
TRBV5-6	TRBJ2-3	.	TRBD1	CASSSPRTDRGTDTQYF	TGTGCCAGCAGCTCCCCTCGAACGGACAGGGGCACAGATACGCAGTATTTT
TRBV9	TRBJ1-1	.	TRBD1	CASSAGQGTEAFF	TGTGCCAGCAGCGCCGGACAGGGCACTGAAGCTTTCTTT
TRBV9	TRBJ2-1	few	.	CASCNGSPHNEQFF	TGTGCCAGCTGTAATGGGTCTCCACACAATGAGCAGTTCTTC
TRBV7-9	TRBJ2-7	.	TRBD2	CASRDFGRGSYEQYF	TGTGCCAGCAGGGACTTCGGGAGGGGCTCCTACGAGCAGTACTTC
TRBV7-8	TRBJ1-2	.	.	CASSLELGGYGYTF	TGTGCCAGCAGCTTAGAATTGGGGGGCTATGGCTACACCTTC
TRBV6-2/TRBV6-3	TRBJ2-3	few	TRBD2	CASSYNSPSGRRDTQYF	TGTGCCAGCAGTTATAACAGCCCTAGCGGGAGAAGAGATACGCAGTATTTT
TRBV24-1	TRBJ2-7	few	TRBD2	CATSDAPPGTGLAVAYEQYF	TGTGCCACCAGTGATGCCCCACCGGGGACGGGGCTAGCGGTCGCCTACGAGCAGTACTTC
TRBV5-1	TRBJ1-1	many	.	CASSPRVQGNTEAFF	TGCGCCAGCAGCCCGAGGGTGCAGGGGAACACTGAAGCTTTCTTT
TRBV6-1	TRBJ2-1	many	.	CASSGKVLAHEQFF	TGTGCCAGCAGTGGGAAGGTACTAGCCCATGAGCAGTTCTTC
TRBV2	TRBJ1-1	many	.	CASSEQRGNTEAFF	TGTGCCAGCAGTGAACAAAGGGGAAACACTGAAGCTTTCTTT
TRBV20-1	TRBJ2-1	many	.	CSARDPQAPNTEQFF	TGCAGTGCTAGAGATCCGCAGGCTCCTAACACGGAGCAGTTCTTC